This TCR beta chain was profiled in a study of blood T cells in healthy people across ages. This clonotype was recorded a few times. V lost 0 bases and J lost 0; bases outside the gene matches: 6. Germline assignment: CDR1 SGHRS and CDR2 YFSETQ. This CDR3 has 17 residues. Primers used in a second PCR of roughly 6 to 11 cycles were a sample-barcoded 5' primer and a J-beta primer mix. TCRdb ran MiXCR on the 5' RACE reads and lists one entry per CDR3 protein. The table has around 710,000 distinct CDR3 sequences, roughly 41% seen once. Input material: blood. The TCR was taken from a woman between 55 and 75 years old in good health. This sequence joins TRBV5-1 and TRBJ1-5, with 7 bases fitting TRBD1. The CDR3 spells CASSLGGDSLSNQPQHF. In nucleotides, the CDR3 is TGCGCCAGCAGCTTGGGGGGGGACAGCCTTAGCAATCAGCCCCAGCATTTT.